Presented here are 21 T cell receptor beta chains from one specimen sequenced in a study of human T cells and chemical hapten exposure. It was from unfractionated whole blood that total RNA was extracted. One entry per CDR3 protein results from TCRdb running MiXCR on the 5' RACE reads. The sample shows under 150,000 distinct CDR3 sequences, around a fifth of them seen only once. Source of these receptors: a human donor in good health.

This clonotype appeared many times. The chain uses TRBV6-5 and TRBJ2-2; 8 bases line up with TRBD1. Germline CDR1 and CDR2: MNHEY and SVGAGI. The CDR3 totals 16 residues. With V trimmed by 2 bases and J by 5 bases, 7 bases remained unmatched. CDR3 loop: CASSYAQGVATGELFF. DNA of the CDR3: TGTGCCAGCAGTTACGCACAGGGGGTTGCGACCGGGGAGCTGTTTTTT.

This clonotype was picked up a small number of times. This chain uses TRBV6-5 with TRBJ2-7; weak D call: TRBD1 (5 bases). Trimming took off 0 bases at V and 5 bases at J, with 11 bases between the two ends. The germline V gene encodes CDR1 MNHEY and CDR2 SVGAGI. The CDR3 contains 14 residues. DNA of the CDR3: TGTGCCAGCAGTTACTCGGGCAGGGTGGACGAGCAGTACTTC. It specifies CASSYSGRVDEQYF.

This clonotype has a handful of counts. This sequence joins TRBV6-4 and TRBJ1-1; D not certain. CDR1 and CDR2 from the germline V gene are MRHNA and SNTAGT. V gave up 5 bases and J gave up 1 base, with 11 bases separating them. The CDR3 length is 14 residues. In nucleotides, the CDR3 is TGTGCCAGCAGTACCTCATCGGCGAACACTGAAGCTTTCTTT. Encoded protein: CASSTSSANTEAFF.

This clonotype was seen a handful of times. The rearrangement links TRBV20-1 to TRBJ2-1, with TRBD1 as a possible D gene (5 bases). The V gene's germline CDR1 is DFQATT and CDR2 SNEGSKA (reference sequence). The CDR3 runs 11 residues. V lost 6 bases and J lost 10, with 13 bases in between. The DNA of the CDR3 is TGCAGTGCCACCATCAGGGAAGAGCAGTTCTTC. Translation gives CSATIREEQFF.

This clonotype was seen only a few times. The chain combines TRBV30 with TRBJ1-2; D possibly corresponds to TRBD1 (6 bases). V was trimmed by 4 bases and J by 4 bases, leaving 10 bases between them. CDR3 length equals 12 residues. From germline, CDR1 is GTSNPN and CDR2 SVGIG (reference sequence). CDR3 sequence reads: CAWTAGAYGYTF. The DNA of the CDR3 is TGTGCCTGGACTGCAGGGGCCTATGGCTACACCTTC.

V gene TRBV28 combines with J gene TRBJ2-1, with D hard to call. Trimming left V 6 bases short and J 0 bases short, with 12 bases between. Germline V gene sequence: CDR1 MDHEN, CDR2 SYDVKM. The CDR3 extends over 15 amino acids. The CDR3 nucleotides are TGTGCCAGCAGCCTTAGATCCAGCTCCTACAATGAGCAGTTCTTC. Translated, it gives CASSLRSSSYNEQFF.

The chain links TRBV6-5 to TRBJ1-1; D is possibly TRBD1 (5 bases). The V end was cut by 6 bases, the J end by 0 bases, with 11 bases between. The germline CDR1 and CDR2 sequences are MNHEY and SVGAGI. The CDR3 contains 14 residues. This CDR3 reads CASSRQTLNTEAFF. Here the CDR3 DNA reads TGTGCCAGCAGCAGACAGACATTGAACACTGAAGCTTTCTTT.

This chain joins TRBV20-1 and TRBJ2-3, with TRBD2 identical over 8 bases. This CDR3 spans 20 amino acids. The V gene end was trimmed by 1 base and the J gene end by 2 bases; junction bases not matched to a gene: 20. The germline CDR1 and CDR2 sequences are DFQATT and SNEGSKA (reference sequence). The CDR3 protein is CSARALGAPSGRGPTDTQYF. CDR3 in DNA: TGCAGTGCTAGAGCCCTAGGGGCCCCGAGCGGGAGAGGGCCCACAGATACGCAGTATTTT.

The chain joins TRBV30 to TRBJ2-5, with D unresolved. The CDR3 totals 13 residues. Germline V gene lookup returns CDR1 GTSNPN and CDR2 SVGIG (reference sequence). The V and J ends lost 1 base and 5 bases respectively, with 11 bases between them. The CDR3 region is CAWSDGLGETQYF. For the CDR3, the DNA is TGTGCCTGGAGTGACGGGTTAGGCGAGACCCAGTACTTC.

Only a few counts were recorded for this clonotype. The gene calls are TRBV5-6 and TRBJ1-2, with a possible D match to TRBD1 (5 bases). CDR3 length: 14 amino acids. Between the trimmed V and J ends, which lost 3 bases and 3 bases, there was a span of 12 bases. Germline CDR1 SGHDT, CDR2 YYEEEE. CDR3: CASSWDQAYYGYTF. CDR3 coding DNA: TGTGCCAGCAGCTGGGACCAAGCTTACTATGGCTACACCTTC. The variable domain in full, completed from reference TRBV5-6 and TRBJ1-2, reads DAGVTQSPTHLIKTRGQQVTLRCSPKSGHDTVSWYQQALGQGPQFIFQYYEEEERQRGNFPDRFSGHQFPNYSSELNVNALLLGDSALYLCASSWDQAYYGYTFGSGTRLTVV.

This chain connects TRBV10-3 to TRBJ1-1; no definite D call. Germline V gene data show CDR1 as ENHRY and CDR2 as SYGVKD. The CDR3 consists of 13 residues. V dropped 4 bases and J dropped 3 bases, with 9 bases sitting between them. The CDR3 DNA reads TGTGCCATCAGTGCGGAGATCTACACTGAAGCTTTCTTT. Its translation is CAISAEIYTEAFF.

This rearrangement joins TRBV6-2 or TRBV6-3 to TRBJ2-3; 10 nucleotides align to TRBD2. CDR3 size: 16 residues. CDR1 and CDR2 from the germline V gene are MNHEY and SVGEGT. V was clipped by 5 bases and J by 4 bases; unmatched bases: 9. The CDR3 DNA reads TGTGCCAGCAGTCCAAGATCTAGCGGGAGTTCAGATACGCAGTATTTT. The encoded protein is CASSPRSSGSSDTQYF.

The chain combines TRBV27 with TRBJ2-2; 7 positions match TRBD1. CDR1 and CDR2 (germline): MNHEY, SMNVEV (reference sequence). The CDR3 has 13 residues. Trimming at V came to 10 bases and at J to 3 bases, leaving 5 bases not matched to a gene. This CDR3 is CATVGQHTGELFF. CDR3 nucleotide sequence: TGTGCCACCGTGGGACAGCACACCGGGGAGCTGTTTTTT.

The V gene is TRBV10-3, the J gene TRBJ1-3; 10 bases line up with TRBD1. V trimming: 0 bases; J trimming: 1 base; junction bases outside the gene matches: 3. CDR3 length: 17 amino acids. Germline V lookup: CDR1 ENHRY, CDR2 SYGVKD. The CDR3 spells CAISESLDRGSGNTIYF. DNA of the CDR3: TGTGCCATCAGTGAGTCTTTGGACAGGGGGTCTGGAAACACCATATATTTT.

This clonotype was found a few times. The chain combines TRBV28 with TRBJ1-2; D not certain. The CDR3 sequence is 12 residues long. Germline V lookup: CDR1 MDHEN, CDR2 SYDVKM. V dropped 0 bases and J dropped 14 bases, with 13 bases sitting between them. CDR3 sequence: CASSLWAGRRTF. The CDR3 DNA reads TGTGCCAGCAGTTTATGGGCCGGGCGGAGGACCTTC.

The V and J genes are TRBV7-9 and TRBJ2-1; D gene ambiguous. V lost 1 base and J 0 bases, leaving 10 bases between the germline ends. This CDR3 is 16 amino acids long. CDR1 and CDR2 (germline): SEHNR, FQNEAQ (reference sequence). The CDR3 loop is CASSLGTASSYNEQFF. The CDR3 nucleotides read TGTGCCAGCAGCTTAGGTACGGCTAGCTCCTACAATGAGCAGTTCTTC.

The V call is TRBV3-1, the J call TRBJ2-7; D perhaps matches TRBD1 (7 bases). The last part of the DNA fits TRBJ2-5 better; the J call may be wrong. CDR3 length: 13 amino acids. Per germline, CDR1 LGHDT and CDR2 YNNKEL (reference sequence). CDR3 residues: CASSQQGGATQYF. CDR3 nucleotide sequence: TGTGCCAGCAGCCAACAGGGGGGAGCGACCCAGTACTTC.

This clonotype has only a few counts. The CDR3 here is CASSFGLYNEQFF. The CDR3, as DNA: TGTGCCAGCAGCTTCGGACTATACAATGAGCAGTTCTTC. The chain combines TRBV11-3 with TRBJ2-1; D is possibly TRBD2 (6 bases). The CDR3 sequence is 13 residues long. The V gene lost 3 bases and the J gene lost 4 bases, with 7 bases spanning the gap. Per germline, CDR1 SGHNT and CDR2 YENEEA.

The rearrangement joins TRBV27 to TRBJ1-1, with 10 bases matching TRBD1. Germline CDR1 and CDR2: MNHEY and SMNVEV (reference sequence). Trimming removed 8 bases from V and 2 bases from J; junction bases left unmatched: 14. The CDR3 extends over 17 amino acids. The DNA for the CDR3 is TGTGCCAGCGGGACAGGGGATTCGTGGGGCGTTAACACTGAAGCTTTCTTT. This codes for CASGTGDSWGVNTEAFF.

This clonotype has a count of ten or more. The chain is built from TRBV20-1 and TRBJ2-7, with 9 bases fitting TRBD1. V trimming: 2 bases; J trimming: 3 bases; junction bases outside the gene matches: 5. The CDR3 loop spans 14 amino acids. The germline CDR1 and CDR2 sequences are DFQATT and SNEGSKA (reference sequence). DNA for the CDR3: TGCAGTGCTAGACCATGGACAGGGGACTACGAGCAGTACTTC. This sequence encodes CSARPWTGDYEQYF.

In its sample, this clonotype was seen a few times. V gene TRBV20-1 combines with J gene TRBJ2-7; 10 bases agree with TRBD2. This CDR3 has 16 amino acids. CDR1 is DFQATT and CDR2 is SNEGSKA in the germline V gene (reference sequence). V lost 0 bases, J lost 4 bases, and 9 bases stayed unmatched. The CDR3 is CSARDPGLARSYEQYF. The CDR3 DNA reads as TGCAGTGCTAGAGACCCGGGACTAGCGAGGTCGTACGAGCAGTACTTC.